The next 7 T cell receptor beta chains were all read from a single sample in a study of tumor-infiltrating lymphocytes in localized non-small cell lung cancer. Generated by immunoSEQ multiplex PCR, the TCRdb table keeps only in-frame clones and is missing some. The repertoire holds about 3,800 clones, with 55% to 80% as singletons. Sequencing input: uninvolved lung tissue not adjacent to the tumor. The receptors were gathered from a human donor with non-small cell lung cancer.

The CDR3 loop is CASSPQSQIYGYTF. Here the CDR3 DNA reads TGTGCCAGCAGCCCCCAGAGTCAGATTTATGGCTACACCTTC. V usage is TRBV7-2 and J usage is TRBJ1-2; no clear D. The CDR3 consists of 14 residues. V lost 5 bases and J 5 bases, leaving 15 bases between the germline ends. Germline V gives CDR1 SGHTA, CDR2 FQGNSA.

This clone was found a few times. Written as DNA, the CDR3 is TGTGCCAGCCGAAATTGGGGGCGGGGAAACACCATATATTTT. Its protein is CASRNWGRGNTIYF. The genes are TRBV5-6 and TRBJ1-3; maybe TRBD1 (6 bases). The CDR3 extends over 14 amino acids. CDR1 is SGHDT, CDR2 YYEEEE, per germline. V lost 7 bases to trimming and J lost 4 bases, with 15 bases between them.

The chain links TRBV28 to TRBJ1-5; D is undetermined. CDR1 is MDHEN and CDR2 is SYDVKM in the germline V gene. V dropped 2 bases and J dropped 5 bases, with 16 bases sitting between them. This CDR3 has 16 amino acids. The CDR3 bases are TGTGCCAGCAGTTTAACCCCGCGGGTAAGAGATCAGCCCCAGCATTTT. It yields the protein CASSLTPRVRDQPQHF.

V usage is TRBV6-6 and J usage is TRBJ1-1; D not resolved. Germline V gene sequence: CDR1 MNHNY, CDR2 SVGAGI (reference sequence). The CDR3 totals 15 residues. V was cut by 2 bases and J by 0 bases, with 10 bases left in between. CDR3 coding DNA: TGTGCCAGCAGTTACGACTGGGAGATGAACACTGAAGCTTTCTTT. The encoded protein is CASSYDWEMNTEAFF.

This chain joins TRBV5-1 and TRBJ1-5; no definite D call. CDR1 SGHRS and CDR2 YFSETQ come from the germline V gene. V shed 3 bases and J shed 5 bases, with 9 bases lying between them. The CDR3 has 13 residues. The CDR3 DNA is TGCGCCAGCAGCTACTTTCCCGATCAGCCCCAGCATTTT. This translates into CASSYFPDQPQHF.

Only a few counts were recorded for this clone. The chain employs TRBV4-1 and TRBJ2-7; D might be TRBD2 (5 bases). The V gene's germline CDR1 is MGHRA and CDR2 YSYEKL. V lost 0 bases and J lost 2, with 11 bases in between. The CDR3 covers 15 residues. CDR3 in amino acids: CASSQERRVTYEQYF. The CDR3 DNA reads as TGCGCCAGCAGCCAAGAAAGGCGGGTGACCTACGAGCAGTACTTC.

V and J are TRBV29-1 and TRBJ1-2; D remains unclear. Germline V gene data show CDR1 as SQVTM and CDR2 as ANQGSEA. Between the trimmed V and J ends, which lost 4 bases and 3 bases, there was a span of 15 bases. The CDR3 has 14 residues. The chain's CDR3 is CSVVFPGSDYGYTF. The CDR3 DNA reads TGCAGCGTTGTATTCCCCGGCAGCGACTATGGCTACACCTTC.